This is a list of T cell receptor beta chains from one sample in a study of T-cell memory formation after mild COVID-19. TCRdb itself ran the 5' RACE reads through MiXCR, one entry per CDR3 protein. Among some 180,000 distinct CDR3 sequences listed, about 18% were seen once. The sequenced sample was PBMCs or a T cell subset sorted from them (not recorded which). The receptors were sampled from a man aged 18 to 30 who had mild COVID-19 (a few samples of this study predate the infection). Cell type and time point are not known. CDR3s include the opening cysteine and the closing phenylalanine or tryptophan. The D gene is left open where the match is weak. Clone size is given for some rows only: seen once, a few or many times, or a class if the clone is expanded.

D gene | clone size | J gene | V gene | CDR3 DNA | CDR3 protein
- | few | TRBJ1-2 | TRBV9 | TGTGCCAGCAGCGTAGTGGCGGGGAAATATGGCTACACCTTC | CASSVVAGKYGYTF
- | few | TRBJ2-7 | TRBV20-1 | TGCAGTGCTAGAGGGCAGACAGTCTCCTACGAGCAGTACTTC | CSARGQTVSYEQYF
TRBD1 | few | TRBJ2-5 | TRBV12-3/TRBV12-4 | TGTGCCAGCCGTTCGGTTCAACAGGGGGCAGGGACCCAGTACTTC | CASRSVQQGAGTQYF
TRBD1 | few | TRBJ2-2 | TRBV3-1 | TGTGCCAGCAGCCAAACAGGGGGCGGCGGGGAGCTGTTTTTT | CASSQTGGGGELFF
- | few | TRBJ2-3 | TRBV3-1 | TGTGCCAGCAGCCAAGAACACGGGCCCCGAGCGCAGTATTTT | CASSQEHGPRAQYF
- | few | TRBJ2-7 | TRBV20-1 | TGCAGTGCTAGCCAACTCGGGCAGGGGTCCTACGAGCAGTACTTC | CSASQLGQGSYEQYF
TRBD1 | few | TRBJ2-5 | TRBV2 | TGTGCCAGCAGTTTTATACTTGGACAGGGGCCGGGGGAGACCCAGTACTTC | CASSFILGQGPGETQYF
- | - | TRBJ2-7 | TRBV7-2 | TGTGCCAGCAGCTTTCCCAGCTCCTACGAGCAGTACTTC | CASSFPSSYEQYF
- | few | TRBJ2-1 | TRBV5-1 | TGCGCCAGCAGCTTGAGACTGGTAAACAATGAGCAGTTCTTC | CASSLRLVNNEQFF
- | - | TRBJ2-7 | TRBV4-3 | TGCGCCAGCAGCCAAGCACTCGACAGGACCTACGAGCAGTACTTC | CASSQALDRTYEQYF
- | - | TRBJ1-5 | TRBV6-1 | TGTGCCAGCAGTGAGCGCTGGCAGCTCACGTATAGCAATCAGCCCCAGCATTTT | CASSERWQLTYSNQPQHF
- | few | TRBJ1-2 | TRBV20-1 | TGCAGTGCTAGCGATCCCAAAGGGGATTACTATGGCTACACCTTC | CSASDPKGDYYGYTF
- | few | TRBJ1-6 | TRBV7-9 | TGTGCCAGCGCGACCACATATAATTCACCCCTCCACTTT | CASATTYNSPLHF
TRBD2 | few | TRBJ2-1 | TRBV7-2 | TGTGCCAGCCGTCTCGGGGGGTCATTGTATGAGCAGTTCTTC | CASRLGGSLYEQFF
TRBD2 | few | TRBJ2-5 | TRBV12-3/TRBV12-4 | TGTGCCAGCAGTTTTGGAGGACTAGCGGAGACCCAGTACTTC | CASSFGGLAETQYF
- | - | TRBJ1-5 | TRBV7-2 | TGTGCCAGCAGCTTGTCGTCCCAATCTGGTCAGCCCCAGCATTTT | CASSLSSQSGQPQHF
- | - | TRBJ2-1 | TRBV6-2/TRBV6-3 | TGTGCCAGCAGCCAGGGTTATGAGCAGTTCTTC | CASSQGYEQFF
- | - | TRBJ2-3 | TRBV28 | TGTGCCAGCAGTCCGTACGATGAGGTCGGAGAGGCCGATACGCAGTATTTT | CASSPYDEVGEADTQYF